This T cell receptor beta chain was sequenced for a study of response to subunit inactivated influenza vaccine listed by TCRdb under 2018. Regarding the complete study: Deep quantitative profiling of the T cell receptor repertoire was used in the study to follow responses to a trivalent subunit inactivated influenza vaccine. General conclusions and limits of the study: It was suggested by the authors that each seasonal influenza vaccination may recruit only a limited number of new T cells.

With respect to this clonotype: What this receptor recognizes is not known. One base away there is no much larger clone; base qualities are not given.

The library was produced with RT-PCR. Sequencing was performed on an Illumina HiSeq 2500. TCRdb reprocessed the public reads (quality trimming at Q25 with fastp, clone calling with MiXCR) and kept in-frame beta chains. For every CDR3 protein sequence, its rows merge into one entry that carries the most common genes and DNA. A total of about 700,000 distinct CDR3 sequences appear in this sample, approximately 14% of them only once. The ten largest make up around 10% of the sample. The CDR3 starts with the cysteine, ends with the phenylalanine, and has 14 residues. Left in the record is the CDR3 DNA by itself, 42 bases read in frame from the first base. Trimming removed 2 bases from V and 0 bases from J, leaving 7 bases between the germline ends. The germline V gene gives CDR1 as SGHTA and CDR2 as FQGNSA.

This clonotype was obtained from a man over 45 who received an inactivated influenza vaccine. Donor details come from another sample of the same person, matched by shared clones. Rearrangement joined TRBV7-2 to TRBJ1-1; no D gene can be assigned with confidence. Sequencing used PBMCs from blood, obtained 11 to 12 days after vaccination. This receptor carries the CDR3 CASSLMRLNTEAFF. The nucleotide sequence is TGTGCCAGCAGCTTAATGCGTCTGAACACTGAAGCTTTCTTT.